Described below is a single T cell receptor (beta chain) sequence and its context. The data were obtained in a study of blood T cell repertoires in COVID-19. The overall study: The study drew acute and convalescent COVID-19 samples from the United States, Italy and Spain. PBMCs, B-cell-depleted T cells, or T cells provided the cDNA or gDNA that made up the material.

Deletions cut 1 base from V and 4 bases from J, with 11 bases between. The CDR3 extends over 15 amino acids. The germline V gene has CDR1 MGHRA and CDR2 YSYEKL. Per the authors' pipeline: Estimation of nucleated cell counts was performed using reference gene primer amplification. The repertoire was sequenced with immunoSEQ multiplex PCR; TCRdb's copy has only in-frame clones and lacks some. V, J and clone size derive from that table, while D and trimming were established from the DNA sequence. The sample contains about 35,000 clones, roughly four fifths of which appear only once. The chain recombines TRBV4-1 with TRBJ1-5; TRBD1 is a possible D gene (5 bases). The receptor's source is a man at least 80 years old with active or convalescent COVID-19. Sequenced input: peripheral blood. CDR3 amino acids: CASSQGQGGNQPQHF. CDR3 nucleotides: TGCGCCAGCAGCCAAGGGCAGGGAGGGAATCAGCCCCAGCATTTT.